This T cell receptor (beta chain) comes out of a study of T cells in Graves' hyperthyroidism and ophthalmopathy. Study observations and caveats: Ophthalmopathy onset followed model prediction by a median about six months. Through a model of 13 V-J features, ophthalmopathy was separated from stable hyperthyroidism. Most expanded thyroid clonotypes above 0.001 also appeared in blood.

Each diagnosis drew on symptoms, thyroxine, TRAb, thyroid ultrasound and orbital computed tomography findings. Researchers amplified the TCR beta CDR3 regions from RNA transcripts. The HTBI primer set was used in a first-round RT-PCR of the TCR CDR3. TCRdb recomputed calls from the multiplex PCR reads with MiXCR, one row per CDR3 protein. The table includes roughly 520,000 distinct CDR3 sequences, around a quarter detected once. This clonotype was recorded at least ten times. Antigen specificity is unknown. In germline, CDR1 is SEHNR, CDR2 FQNEAQ (reference sequence). The V end was cut by 3 bases, the J end by 3 bases, with 9 bases between. This CDR3 spans 13 amino acids.

The sequencing sample was made of blood. The TCR was taken from a woman aged 25-40 years with Graves' ophthalmopathy. The chain couples TRBV7-9 to TRBJ2-7; D is unresolved. The CDR3 region is CASSLLVGYEQYF. The DNA of the CDR3 is TGTGCCAGCAGCTTGCTAGTTGGCTACGAGCAGTACTTC.